These 27 T cell receptor beta chains were sequenced from one sample in a study of T cells in Graves' hyperthyroidism and ophthalmopathy. RNA transcripts yielded amplified TCR beta CDR3 regions. RT-PCR in the first round (using the HTBI primer set) targeted the TCR CDR3. TCRdb independently ran MiXCR on the multiplex PCR reads; one entry per CDR3 protein. The data hold 600,000 to 900,000 distinct CDR3 sequences, with around 15% observed a single time. The sequenced sample consisted of blood. Source of these receptors: a man younger than 30 with Graves' hyperthyroidism.

The chain recombines TRBV29-1 with TRBJ2-2; a weak D match, TRBD1 (6 bases). Germline CDR1 SQVTM, CDR2 ANQGSEA. V lost 5 bases and J 0 bases, leaving 7 bases between the germline ends. The CDR3 runs 13 residues. The CDR3 region has the DNA TGCAGCGTTAGGACAGCGAACACCGGGGAGCTGTTTTTT. This codes for CSVRTANTGELFF.

The chain couples TRBV12-3 or TRBV12-4 to TRBJ2-4; the match to TRBD1 covers 10 bases. The CDR3 has 16 amino acids. Unmatched junction bases numbered 12, after V lost 5 bases and J lost 8 bases. Here the CDR3 reads CASSGTTGGARDIQYF. In nucleotides, the CDR3 is TGTGCCAGCAGTGGTACGACAGGGGGCGCTCGAGACATTCAGTACTTC.

This clonotype has a handful of counts. The genes are TRBV29-1 and TRBJ1-2; D is unclear. Germline CDR1 and CDR2: SQVTM and ANQGSEA. V gave up 5 bases and J gave up 5 bases, with 12 bases separating them. The CDR3 covers 12 residues. CDR3 region: CSVRIPPYGYTF. The CDR3 nucleotides are TGCAGCGTTCGCATTCCACCGTATGGCTACACCTTC.

The chain is built from TRBV20-1 and TRBJ1-3, with D perhaps TRBD1 (5 bases). CDR1 and CDR2 (germline): DFQATT, SNEGSKA (reference sequence). The CDR3 has 14 residues. V was trimmed by 3 bases and J by 1 base, leaving 10 bases between them. Here the CDR3 DNA reads TGCAGTGCTAGTTCGGGGCTTTCTGGAAACACCATATATTTT. This sequence encodes CSASSGLSGNTIYF.

This chain connects TRBV6-5 to TRBJ1-4; weak D call: TRBD1 (6 bases). The CDR3 totals 15 residues. Germline V gives CDR1 MNHEY, CDR2 SVGAGI. Trimming shortened V by 4 bases and J by 7 bases, and 16 bases separated the two germline ends. The chain's CDR3 is CASSFPGGLSEKLFF. The CDR3 bases are TGTGCCAGCAGTTTCCCGGGGGGCCTTAGTGAAAAACTGTTTTTT.

This clonotype was seen a handful of times. The genes are TRBV6-2 or TRBV6-3 and TRBJ1-1; 8 bases align to TRBD1. The CDR3 is 15 residues long. Germline V gene data show CDR1 as MNHEY and CDR2 as SVGEGT. Germline trimming cut 6 bases from V and 1 base from J; bases unmatched to any gene: 7. The CDR3 sequence is CASREQGEKNTEAFF. CDR3 DNA: TGTGCCAGCAGGGAACAGGGGGAGAAGAACACTGAAGCTTTCTTT.

In its sample, this clonotype was seen many times. The V call is TRBV6-5, the J call TRBJ1-5, with a weak D call TRBD1 (6 bases). The ends were cut back, 0 bases at V and 9 bases at J, with 15 bases in the middle. Germline lookup yields CDR1 MNHEY and CDR2 SVGAGI. This CDR3 has 15 residues. The CDR3 reads CASSYSARGDRPQHF. The CDR3 DNA reads as TGTGCCAGCAGTTACTCGGCAAGGGGGGATCGGCCCCAGCATTTT.

This clonotype was recorded many times. In DNA form, the CDR3 reads TGTGCCAGCAGAGTATCCGGGACGGATAATTCACCCCTCCACTTT. Encoded protein: CASRVSGTDNSPLHF. The genes are TRBV2 and TRBJ1-6, with D perhaps TRBD1 (5 bases). The CDR3 is 15 amino acids. Trimming removed 6 bases from V and 5 bases from J, with 14 bases in between. The germline V gene has CDR1 SNHLY and CDR2 FYNNEI.

The V call is TRBV28, the J call TRBJ1-2; TRBD1 might be the D (6 bases). Germline V CDR1 and CDR2: MDHEN, SYDVKM. The CDR3 runs to 15 residues. V was pared by 5 bases and J by 0 bases, with 13 bases between. The CDR3 nucleotides are TGTGCCAGCAGTCCACAGGGTAATGCTAACTATGGCTACACCTTC. Its protein is CASSPQGNANYGYTF.

This clonotype was found many times. The chain is built from TRBV20-1 and TRBJ2-5; no clear D. V was clipped by 6 bases and J by 5 bases, with 16 bases between them. The CDR3 is 13 residues long. Germline CDR1 is DFQATT and CDR2 is SNEGSKA (reference sequence). CDR3 nucleotide sequence: TGCAGTGCCATAGGGCCGCGTCGGGAGACCCAGTACTTC. This translates into CSAIGPRRETQYF.

The sample holds many counts of this clonotype. One end of the junction fails to match germline, which may point to a read error. The chain carries TRBV5-1 and TRBJ2-3; 9 positions match TRBD2. Germline CDR1 is SGHRS and CDR2 is YFSETQ. The CDR3 runs to 13 residues. The CDR3 region has the DNA TGTGCCAGCAGTTTAGCGGGAGCTGATACGCAGTATTTT. Amino acids: CASSLAGADTQYF.

This clonotype was detected once. A much bigger clone sits one base away, suggesting this may be a read error. The CDR3 reads CDSSSPGTGAPDTQYF. The CDR3 nucleotides are TGCGACAGCAGTTCCCCCGGGACAGGGGCCCCAGATACGCAGTATTTT. V is TRBV5-1 and J is TRBJ2-3, with 10 bases matching TRBD1. CDR3 length: 16 residues. Germline V gene lookup returns CDR1 SGHRS and CDR2 YFSETQ.

This clonotype was seen a few times. At one boundary the junction diverges from the germline segment, which might be a read error. The genes are TRBV20-1 and TRBJ2-1; 12 bases map to TRBD2. Germline V gene sequence: CDR1 DFQATT, CDR2 SNEGSKA (reference sequence). The CDR3 covers 16 residues. CDR3 amino acids: CSAKTSGRTLYNELFF. The CDR3 coding sequence is TGCAGTGCTAAGACTAGCGGGAGAACTTTATACAATGAGCTGTTCTTC.

This chain joins TRBV29-1 and TRBJ2-1; maybe TRBD1 (5 bases). The CDR3 is made up of 13 amino acids. V was pared by 5 bases and J by 0 bases, with 8 bases between. The germline gives CDR1 SQVTM, CDR2 ANQGSEA. The DNA for the CDR3 is TGCAGCGTTCAGGGTCTCTCCTACAATGAGCAGTTCTTC. Protein sequence: CSVQGLSYNEQFF.

This clonotype has at least ten counts. The CDR3 protein is CASSLSVGRGTEAFF. For the CDR3, the DNA is TGTGCCAGCAGCTTATCTGTGGGGCGAGGGACTGAAGCTTTCTTT. The chain uses TRBV11-2 and TRBJ1-1; D possibly corresponds to TRBD1 (5 bases). The CDR3 runs 15 residues. The germline V gene encodes CDR1 SGHAT and CDR2 FQNNGV. The V gene lost 2 bases and the J gene lost 5 bases, with 15 bases spanning the gap.

This clonotype was counted a few times. V is TRBV12-3 or TRBV12-4 and J is TRBJ1-6; 9 positions agree with TRBD1. The CDR3 spans 16 residues. The ends lost 5 bases at V and 6 bases at J; junction bases unmatched: 8. CDR3 protein: CASSALRDRVNSPLHF. CDR3 DNA sequence: TGTGCCAGCAGTGCTTTGAGGGACAGGGTTAATTCACCCCTCCACTTT.

The rearrangement uses TRBV11-1 and TRBJ2-5; TRBD2 agrees at 13 bases. The CDR3 consists of 16 residues. Germline CDR1 SGHAT, CDR2 FQDESV (reference sequence). Unmatched junction bases numbered 8, after V lost 7 bases and J lost 3 bases. CDR3 sequence (DNA): TGTGCCAGCACCTCGACTAGCGGGAGGAGGGAAGAGACCCAGTACTTC. It encodes CASTSTSGRREETQYF.

This clonotype was seen many times. The J gene is TRBJ2-7, the V gene TRBV7-9, with D possibly being TRBD2 (5 bases). The V and J ends lost 1 base and 2 bases respectively, with 12 bases between them. From germline, CDR1 is SEHNR and CDR2 FQNEAQ (reference sequence). The CDR3 is 15 amino acids. This CDR3 reads CASSLGGGATYEQYF. For the CDR3, the DNA is TGTGCCAGCAGCTTAGGTGGAGGCGCCACCTACGAGCAGTACTTC.

This clonotype has ten or more counts. The chain is built from TRBV6-1 and TRBJ2-7; D not resolved. Germline V gene lookup returns CDR1 MNHNS and CDR2 SASEGT. CDR3 size: 15 residues. With 6 bases removed from V and 3 bases from J, the gap between germline ends came to 18 bases. CDR3 nucleotides: TGTGCCAGCAGCTTCGACGGAGCGCAAGGCTACGAGCAGTACTTC. Protein: CASSFDGAQGYEQYF.

In this sample, this clonotype turned up many times. The chain carries TRBV6-1 and TRBJ2-7; no clear D. The V gene lost 6 bases and the J gene lost 0 bases, with 18 bases spanning the gap. This CDR3 region has 16 residues. Germline-derived CDR1 and CDR2 are MNHNS and SASEGT. The CDR3 reads CASRVRLQASSYEQYF. CDR3 nucleotide sequence: TGTGCCAGCAGAGTACGTTTGCAAGCGAGCTCCTACGAGCAGTACTTC.

The chain employs TRBV5-1 and TRBJ2-7, with D perhaps assigned TRBD1 or TRBD2 (7 bases each). V was trimmed by 3 bases and J by 3 bases, leaving 16 bases between them. Per germline, CDR1 SGHRS and CDR2 YFSETQ. CDR3 size: 15 residues. The CDR3 protein is CASSSGGTDVYEQYF. The CDR3 nucleotides read TGCGCCAGCAGCTCCGGGGGGACAGACGTCTACGAGCAGTACTTC.

The chain has TRBV5-1 and TRBJ1-1; no definite D call. V was trimmed by 0 bases and J by 3 bases, leaving 9 bases between them. The CDR3 is 14 residues long. CDR1 and CDR2 from the germline V gene are SGHRS and YFSETQ. CDR3 amino acids: CASSLGGRYTEAFF. CDR3 bases: TGCGCCAGCAGCTTGGGCGGACGGTACACTGAAGCTTTCTTT.

This clonotype was detected a few times. V and J are TRBV28 and TRBJ1-2; 7 bases are shared with TRBD1. Germline values: CDR1 MDHEN, CDR2 SYDVKM. Trimming at V came to 6 bases and at J to 4 bases, leaving 5 bases not matched to a gene. The CDR3 sequence is 13 residues long. The CDR3 here is CASRPGGSYGYTF. CDR3 DNA: TGTGCCAGCAGACCAGGGGGGAGCTATGGCTACACCTTC.

The chain links TRBV19 to TRBJ1-2; 7 nucleotides agree with TRBD1. V shed 1 base and J 10 bases; nucleotides not matched to a gene: 3. Germline CDR1 LNHDA, CDR2 SQIVND (reference sequence). The CDR3 totals 12 residues. The CDR3 reads CASSIGTGPYTF. The DNA for the CDR3 is TGTGCCAGTAGTATAGGGACAGGACCCTACACCTTC.

This clonotype has at least ten counts. J is TRBJ2-7 and V is TRBV15; D might be TRBD1 (5 bases). Germline CDR1 LNHNV, CDR2 YYDKDF (reference sequence). The V and J ends lost 8 bases and 5 bases respectively, with 10 bases between them. The CDR3 spans 11 residues. CDR3 loop: CATSRVHEQYF. The CDR3, as DNA: TGTGCCACCTCCAGGGTCCACGAGCAGTACTTC.

As for this clonotype: No conserved phenylalanine or tryptophan is present at the end of the CDR3, so a read error is the likely explanation. The chain employs TRBV28 and TRBJ1-5; 7 bases align to TRBD1. Trimming at V came to 5 bases and at J to 0 bases, leaving 7 bases not matched to a gene. This CDR3 is built from 16 residues. Germline CDR1 reads MDHEN; CDR2 reads SYDVKM. The CDR3 loop reads CASSPDRAYSNQPQHL. CDR3 coding DNA: TGTGCCAGCAGTCCCGACAGGGCCTATAGCAATCAGCCCCAGCATCTT.

J is TRBJ1-1 and V is TRBV12-3 or TRBV12-4, with no clear D. CDR3 length equals 16 residues. V lost 7 bases and J lost 1, with 19 bases in between. CDR3 coding DNA: TGTGCCAGCACCCTCCACTCCCCCGGCGGGAACACTGAAGCTTTCTTT. It encodes CASTLHSPGGNTEAFF.